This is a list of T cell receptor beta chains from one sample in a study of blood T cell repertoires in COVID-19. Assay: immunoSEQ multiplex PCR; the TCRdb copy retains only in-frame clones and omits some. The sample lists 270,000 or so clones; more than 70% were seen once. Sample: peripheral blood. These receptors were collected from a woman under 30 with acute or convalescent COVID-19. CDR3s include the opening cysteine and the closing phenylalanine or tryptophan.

CDR3aa: CSVETPTGWDRGDTIYF
len: 17
v_gene: TRBV29-1
j_gene: TRBJ1-3

CDR3aa: CASSTRTGVYEQYF
len: 14
v_gene: TRBV7-2
j_gene: TRBJ2-7

CDR3aa: CASSPGSGDTQYF
len: 13
v_gene: TRBV9
j_gene: TRBJ2-3

CDR3aa: CASSLFDSSSYEQYF
len: 15
v_gene: TRBV27
j_gene: TRBJ2-7

CDR3aa: CASSQGEARGSGYTF
len: 15
v_gene: TRBV3-1/TRBV3-2
j_gene: TRBJ1-2

CDR3aa: CASSLTNRNTEAFF
len: 14
v_gene: TRBV7-9
j_gene: TRBJ1-1

CDR3aa: CASSQDLPENYEQYF
len: 15
v_gene: TRBV4-2
j_gene: TRBJ2-7

CDR3aa: CSAKVRGGNQPQHF
len: 14
v_gene: TRBV29-1
j_gene: TRBJ1-5

CDR3aa: CSASFQLREQYF
len: 12
v_gene: TRBV20-1
j_gene: TRBJ2-7

CDR3aa: CASSQELLRGWGYTF
len: 15
v_gene: TRBV4-2
j_gene: TRBJ1-2

CDR3aa: CASSDGTSGRLEQYF
len: 15
v_gene: TRBV6-1
j_gene: TRBJ2-7

CDR3aa: CASSLSVGGGDIQYF
len: 15
v_gene: TRBV5-1
j_gene: TRBJ2-4

CDR3aa: CASSIGGRGVAEAFF
len: 15
v_gene: TRBV19
j_gene: TRBJ1-1

CDR3aa: CASSHGTSGTYEQYF
len: 15
v_gene: TRBV6-2/TRBV6-3
j_gene: TRBJ2-7

CDR3aa: CASSPGGGRLETQYF
len: 15
v_gene: TRBV6-2/TRBV6-3
j_gene: TRBJ2-5

CDR3aa: CASSPPGARQGSSYEQYF
len: 18
v_gene: TRBV7-9
j_gene: TRBJ2-7

CDR3aa: CASSQQVSNQPQHF
len: 14
v_gene: TRBV3-1/TRBV3-2
j_gene: TRBJ1-5

CDR3aa: CASSLWTYSSGNTIYF
len: 16
v_gene: TRBV28
j_gene: TRBJ1-3

CDR3aa: CASRQTGVAKLFF
len: 13
v_gene: TRBV28
j_gene: TRBJ1-4

CDR3aa: CASSPRLAGTPPEQYF
len: 16
v_gene: TRBV9
j_gene: TRBJ2-7

CDR3aa: CASSYGQGRRYYNEQFF
len: 17
v_gene: TRBV7-9
j_gene: TRBJ2-1

CDR3aa: CASSEAGPSGSLLRETQYF
len: 19
v_gene: TRBV2
j_gene: TRBJ2-5

CDR3aa: CASSLDRGNIQYF
len: 13
v_gene: TRBV27
j_gene: TRBJ2-4

CDR3aa: CASSLSGGGRDQPQHF
len: 16
v_gene: TRBV27
j_gene: TRBJ1-5

CDR3aa: CASSSIPRDFANYGYTF
len: 17
v_gene: TRBV5-6
j_gene: TRBJ1-2